This TCR beta chain stems from a study of breast tumors, draining lymph nodes, adjacent tissues. Study-wide findings and caveats: Compared with lymph nodes, tumors were less diverse; compared with nontumor tissue, more. Data only fit, rather than demonstrated, lymph node origin of most tumor T cells.

Only one count was recorded for this clonotype. Its antigen is not known. As the CDR3 is not closed by the conserved phenylalanine or tryptophan, this likely results from a read error. Axillary draining lymph nodes of breast cancer patients supplied the node samples. TCRdb passed the multiplex PCR reads through MiXCR, listing each CDR3 protein once. Here the sample spans 270,000 or so distinct CDR3 sequences, around 31% being singletons. From germline, CDR1 is SGHTA and CDR2 FQGTGA. The CDR3 loop spans 13 amino acids. The clonotype originates from a female donor with breast cancer. Some clones in this sample may be carry-over from other donors' samples. Source material: axillary lymph node tissue. The rearrangement joins TRBV7-3 to TRBJ1-3, with D perhaps matching TRBD1 (6 bases). The CDR3, as DNA: TGCGCCAGTCCCAGGGGTCCTGGAAACACCATATATCTT. Protein: CASPRGPGNTIYL.